One and the same sample provided the 14 T cell receptor beta chains below, sequenced in a study of blood T cell repertoires in COVID-19. The assay was immunoSEQ multiplex PCR, and TCRdb's table has in-frame clones only and misses some. Of around 150,000 clones in the sample, around 93% are singletons; the top ten hold over 3.5%. Sequenced: peripheral blood. Source of these receptors: a woman aged 45-65 years with acute or convalescent COVID-19.

The chain joins TRBV6-5 to TRBJ2-7; 7 nucleotides align to TRBD1. Germline V gives CDR1 MNHEY, CDR2 SVGAGI. The V gene end was trimmed by 8 bases and the J gene end by 3 bases; junction bases not matched to a gene: 4. CDR3 length: 12 residues. The CDR3: CASSDRFYEQYF. CDR3 nucleotide sequence: TGTGCCAGCTCGGACAGGTTCTACGAGCAGTACTTC.

This chain links TRBV2 with TRBJ2-1; the match to TRBD1 covers 9 bases. V shed 5 bases and J 4 bases; nucleotides not matched to a gene: 6. CDR1 and CDR2 (germline): SNHLY, FYNNEI. The CDR3 is made up of 15 amino acids. The CDR3 nucleotides read TGTGCCAGCAGTCCGGGACAGGGTTTTTACAATGAGCAGTTCTTC. This gives the protein CASSPGQGFYNEQFF.

This chain links TRBV11-2 with TRBJ1-3, with TRBD1 matching 10 bases. V lost 4 bases to trimming and J lost 7 bases; unmatched junction nucleotides: 1. Per germline, CDR1 SGHAT and CDR2 FQNNGV. The CDR3 contains 13 residues. CDR3 DNA sequence: TGTGCCAGCAGCTCGGACAGGGGGAACACCATATATTTT. Its translation: CASSSDRGNTIYF.

The CDR3 reads CASSSYSPGNYGYTF. As DNA, the CDR3 is TGTGCCAGCAGTTCCTACAGTCCCGGCAACTATGGCTACACCTTC. The chain combines TRBV28 with TRBJ1-2; D remains unclear. From germline, CDR1 is MDHEN and CDR2 SYDVKM. With 4 bases removed from V and 2 bases from J, the gap between germline ends came to 14 bases. CDR3 length: 15 residues.

The CDR3 DNA reads as TGCAGCGTTCGACAAGGCAATCAGCCCCAGCATTTT. Residues: CSVRQGNQPQHF. The chain employs TRBV29-1 and TRBJ1-5, with unresolved D. This CDR3 has 12 residues. The germline CDR1 and CDR2 sequences are SQVTM and ANQGSEA. Deletions cut 5 bases from V and 2 bases from J, with 7 bases between. Complete variable domain (other parts from reference TRBV29-1 and TRBJ1-5): SAVISQKPSRDICQRGTSLTIQCQVDSQVTMMFWYRQQPGQSLTLIATANQGSEATYESGFVIDKFPISRPNLTFSTLTVSNMSPEDSSIYLCSVRQGNQPQHFGDGTRLSIL.

This clone was counted once. This chain links TRBV2 with TRBJ1-5; TRBD1 matches at 8 bases. This CDR3 comprises 14 residues. The germline gives CDR1 SNHLY, CDR2 FYNNEI. V trimming: 5 bases; J trimming: 3 bases; junction bases outside the gene matches: 3. Here the CDR3 reads CASSLQGVNQPQHF. CDR3 in DNA: TGTGCCAGCAGTCTACAGGGGGTCAATCAGCCCCAGCATTTT.

J is TRBJ2-1 and V is TRBV19, with 9 bases lining up with TRBD2. The CDR3 spans 15 residues. Germline lookup yields CDR1 LNHDA and CDR2 SQIVND (reference sequence). J lost 6 bases, V lost 1 base, and 4 bases had no gene match. DNA for the CDR3: TGTGCCAGTAGTATAGTAGCGGGGGCTTCCAATGAGCAGTTCTTC. Protein: CASSIVAGASNEQFF.

J is TRBJ1-1 and V is TRBV5-1; 8 nucleotides agree with TRBD1. CDR1 is SGHRS, CDR2 YFSETQ, per germline. V shed 4 bases and J 6 bases; nucleotides not matched to a gene: 5. The CDR3 spans 13 residues. The CDR3 bases are TGCGCCAGCAGCCGGGACAGGCTATCTGAAGCTTTCTTT. Translation gives CASSRDRLSEAFF.

V is TRBV6-5 and J is TRBJ2-2, with no clear D. Trimming pared 2 bases from V and 7 bases from J, leaving 8 bases between. There are 13 residues in the CDR3. Germline loops: CDR1 MNHEY, CDR2 SVGAGI. The CDR3 DNA follows: TGTGCCAGCAGTTACGCGGTGGACGGGGAGCTGTTTTTT. Its translation is CASSYAVDGELFF.

The chain uses TRBV4-1 and TRBJ1-1; TRBD1 agrees at 7 bases. Germline V lookup: CDR1 MGHRA, CDR2 YSYEKL. This CDR3 has 13 amino acids. Losses at the gene ends were 4 bases for V and 7 bases for J; bases not matched to a gene: 6. The DNA of the CDR3 is TGCGCCAGCAGCCTGACAGGGCGGGGTGAAGCTTTCTTT. Translated: CASSLTGRGEAFF.

The chain joins TRBV6-5 to TRBJ1-4, with 8 bases identical to TRBD1. After removal of 7 bases from V and 8 bases from J, the junction contained 9 bases not matched to a gene. Germline CDR1 reads MNHEY; CDR2 reads SVGAGI. The CDR3 is 14 residues long. CDR3 nucleotides: TGTGCCAGCACTACAGGGGGAACAAACGAAAAACTGTTTTTT. Translating it yields CASTTGGTNEKLFF.

This chain uses TRBV7-3 with TRBJ2-1; 10 bases are shared with TRBD2. V shed 5 bases, J shed 7 bases, and the junction held 5 bases outside the gene matches. The CDR3 length is 14 residues. Germline CDR1 reads SGHTA; CDR2 reads FQGTGA. The CDR3 spells CASSIAGGSNEQFF. The CDR3 DNA is TGTGCCAGCAGCATAGCGGGGGGTTCAAATGAGCAGTTCTTC.

The chain combines TRBV19 with TRBJ2-3; 10 bases agree with TRBD2. Trimming cost V 8 bases and J 1 base; bases outside gene matches: 3. The germline gives CDR1 LNHDA, CDR2 SQIVND (reference sequence). CDR3 size: 14 residues. Here the CDR3 reads CASLAGGGTDTQYF. The CDR3 region has the DNA TGTGCCAGTTTAGCGGGGGGCGGCACAGATACGCAGTATTTT.

As for this clone: Other DNA sequences of this sample code for an identical CDR3. This rearrangement joins TRBV7-2 to TRBJ1-2; 11 nucleotides agree with TRBD1. Germline lookup yields CDR1 SGHTA and CDR2 FQGNSA. The CDR3 runs 14 residues. Germline trimming cut 4 bases from V and 4 bases from J; bases unmatched to any gene: 2. The CDR3 DNA sequence: TGTGCCAGCAGCTCGGACAGGGGGCCCTATGGCTACACCTTC. It encodes CASSSDRGPYGYTF.